The T cell receptor (beta chain) under discussion was sequenced for a study of tumor and adjacent non-tumor tissue in lung cancer (dated by TCRdb to the late 2010s). In the study overall: The cohort included some 11 adenocarcinoma, 2 squamous cell carcinoma and 1 small cell lung cancer patients. Ages among the 15 or so patients ranged from about 30 to 76 years, there were approximately ten men and 5 women, and disease was at TNM stage I to III. Sequencing produced 100 million to 150 million productive TCRbeta reads in total, an average of approximately 4.5 million reads per sample. Using bulk TCRbeta repertoires from over twelve lung cancer patients, the study set lung tumor tissue side by side with matched distant non-tumor lung tissue. Over 25 paired specimens, one tumor and one normal lung sample per patient, were profiled by TCRbeta CDR3 sequencing. Overall study outcomes, separate from this receptor: Only approximately 16 patients were included in the cohort, and the need for larger samples and more detailed clinical data was noted by the authors. Because peripheral blood was not sequenced, blood TCRbeta repertoires in the lung cancer patients of the study were not examined. The sequencing platform is not named in the methods, and unique molecular identifiers are not mentioned. TCR diversity was significantly higher in younger patients, and greater tumor TCR diversity was associated with shorter overall survival and shorter disease-free survival. In normal lung, the top 100 clones accounted for a significantly larger cumulative share of the repertoire than in tumor tissue. TCR diversity (inverse Simpson) was significantly higher in tumor than in normal lung tissue (roughly 430 vs 170, P = 0.0075, Mann-Whitney U test).

Libraries were built with multiplex PCR. The instrument was an Illumina HiSeq 2500. Following protocols modified from ARM-PCR, the researchers constructed TCRbeta libraries through three rounds of nested PCR with primers (Table S4). Before sequencing, PCR products in the 200-500 bp range were cut out of the gel and cleaned up using the QIAquick gel extraction kit. Processing in the source paper ran as follows. Trimmomatic was used to clean the reads, FLASH merged the cleaned reads into complete CDR3 sequences, and MiTCR assigned the sequences to V(D)J germline segments. VDJtools was used to compute clonal diversity as the inverse Simpson's index. A read counted as productive if the sequence was in-frame and lacked a premature stop codon. TCRdb ran its own pipeline on the public reads, namely fastp trimming at Q25 and MiXCR clone calling, and kept in-frame beta chains. Here each entry gathers all rows of one CDR3 protein and keeps the most common genes and DNA. TCRdb, not the authors, supplied the V and J calls. The sample table shows 100,000 or so distinct CDR3 sequences, and approximately 65% are seen once. The top ten hold roughly 19% of the sample.

In regard to this clonotype: Its specific antigen is unknown. The sample holds no much larger clone one base away, and base qualities are not on file.

Trimming takes 7 bases from V and 2 bases from J, and the germline ends sit 13 bases apart. Taken from cysteine to phenylalanine, the CDR3 has 13 residues. The retained sequence is limited to the CDR3, 39 bases, with the frame set at the first base. Per the germline V gene, SQVTM is the CDR1 and ANQGSEA is the CDR2. RNA was isolated from bulk, unsorted tissue, and RNA quality was assessed with a NanoDrop ND-1000 and an Agilent 2100. The normal lung samples consisted of distant non-tumor tissue collected more than 3 cm from the tumor edge. Newly diagnosed lung cancer patients without prior chemotherapy who had been admitted for thoracic surgery in China between August and November 2014 were enrolled as donors. The study excluded patients who had received radiotherapy or chemotherapy before or who had another cancer at the same time. Surgical tissue pieces of about 1-2.3 cm3 were preserved in RNAlater solution and were kept at -80 degrees C until use.

The sequence links TRBV29-1 to TRBJ2-3; perhaps TRBD2 is the D gene, with 5 bases matching. This receptor was obtained from a man under 40 with non-small cell lung cancer. Material for sequencing was distant non-tumor lung tissue. Read as DNA, the sequence is TGCAGCGCATTGGCTAGCCCCACAGATACGCAGTATTTT. Translated, this gives CSALASPTDTQYF.